This paragraph reports one TCR beta chain. What it recognizes is unknown. Per the germline V gene, CDR1 is SGHRS and CDR2 is YFSETQ. The V end lost 3 bases, the J end lost 0 bases, and 12 bases lay between the germline ends. CDR3 length equals 15 residues. PCR was performed using 60 Vbeta and 13 Jbeta primers. Sequencing used immunoSEQ multiplex PCR; TCRdb keeps in-frame clones, though not all of them. Of about 160,000 clones detected, approximately 81% appear once; the ten largest clones hold 1% to 1.5%. The record originates from a study of cytomegalovirus exposure and HLA in healthy donors. Study observations and caveats: Among CMV-associated TCR beta chains, most appeared HLA-restricted in a later analysis. In a later analysis, an Asian-associated ancestry cluster reportedly showed fewer N-insertions than the roughly 710-donor mean. Later work associated roughly 15,000 TCR beta sequences with HLA alleles at 0.05 false discovery rate. The authors listed around 150 TCR beta chains as cytomegalovirus-associated.

This TCR derives from a man aged 50 to 60 in good health and CMV-seropositive. V gene TRBV5-1 combines with J gene TRBJ2-5; tentatively, D is TRBD2 (5 bases). Sequenced: PBMCs. CDR3 nucleotides: TGCGCCAGCAGCTCCGGGATCTCGTACCAAGAGACCCAGTACTTC. Residues: CASSSGISYQETQYF.